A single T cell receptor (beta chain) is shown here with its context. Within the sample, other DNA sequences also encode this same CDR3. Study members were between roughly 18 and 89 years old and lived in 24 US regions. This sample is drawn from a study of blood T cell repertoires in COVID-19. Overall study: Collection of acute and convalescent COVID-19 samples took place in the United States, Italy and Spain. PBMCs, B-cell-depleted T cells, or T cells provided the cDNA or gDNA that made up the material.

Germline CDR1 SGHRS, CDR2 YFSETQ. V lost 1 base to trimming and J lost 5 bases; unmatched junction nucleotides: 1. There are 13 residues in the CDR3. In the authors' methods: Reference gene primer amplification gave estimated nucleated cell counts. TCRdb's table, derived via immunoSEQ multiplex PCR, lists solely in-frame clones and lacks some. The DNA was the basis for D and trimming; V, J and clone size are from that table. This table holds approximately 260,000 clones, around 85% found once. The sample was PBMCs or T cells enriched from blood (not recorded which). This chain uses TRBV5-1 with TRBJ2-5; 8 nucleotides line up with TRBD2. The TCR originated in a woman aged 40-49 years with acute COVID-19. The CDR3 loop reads CASSLSGSETQYF. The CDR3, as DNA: TGCGCCAGCAGCTTGAGCGGGAGCGAGACCCAGTACTTC.